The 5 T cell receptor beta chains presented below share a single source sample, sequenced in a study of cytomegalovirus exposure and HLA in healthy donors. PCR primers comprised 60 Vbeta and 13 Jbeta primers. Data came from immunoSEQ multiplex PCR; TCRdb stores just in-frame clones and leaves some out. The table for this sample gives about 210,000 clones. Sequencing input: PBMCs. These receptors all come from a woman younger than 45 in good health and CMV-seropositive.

The CDR3 loop is CASSGDGSYGYTF. In DNA form, the CDR3 reads TGCGCCAGCAGCGGGGACGGGAGCTATGGCTACACCTTC. The gene calls are TRBV5-1 and TRBJ1-2, with D possibly matching TRBD1 (5 bases). The CDR3 runs to 13 residues. Trimming stripped 4 bases from V and 4 bases from J, with 11 bases between. Germline values: CDR1 SGHRS, CDR2 YFSETQ.

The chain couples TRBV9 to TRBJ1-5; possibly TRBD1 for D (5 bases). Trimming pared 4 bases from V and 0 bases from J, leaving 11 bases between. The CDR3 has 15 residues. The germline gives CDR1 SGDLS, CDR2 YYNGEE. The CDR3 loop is CASSPGGYSNQPQHF. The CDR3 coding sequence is TGTGCCAGCAGCCCGGGGGGGTATAGCAATCAGCCCCAGCATTTT. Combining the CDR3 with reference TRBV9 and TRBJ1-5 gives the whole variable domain DSGVTQTPKHLITATGQRVTLRCSPRSGDLSVYWYQQSLDQGLQFLIQYYNGEERAKGNILERFSAQQFPDLHSELNLSSLELGDSALYFCASSPGGYSNQPQHFGDGTRLSIL.

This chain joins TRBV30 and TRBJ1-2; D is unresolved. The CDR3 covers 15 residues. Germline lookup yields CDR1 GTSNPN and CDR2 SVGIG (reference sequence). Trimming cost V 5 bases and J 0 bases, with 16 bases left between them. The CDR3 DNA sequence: TGTGCCTGGGGTCGTAGCCGGAAAGCTAACTATGGCTACACCTTC. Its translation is CAWGRSRKANYGYTF.

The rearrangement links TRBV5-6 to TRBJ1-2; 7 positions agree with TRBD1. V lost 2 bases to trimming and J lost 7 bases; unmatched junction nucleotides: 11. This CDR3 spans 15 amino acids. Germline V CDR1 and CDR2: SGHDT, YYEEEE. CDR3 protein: CASSLLDREMGGYTF. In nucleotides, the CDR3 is TGTGCCAGCAGCTTACTCGACAGGGAGATGGGTGGCTACACCTTC. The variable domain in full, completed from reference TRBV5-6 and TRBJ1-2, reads DAGVTQSPTHLIKTRGQQVTLRCSPKSGHDTVSWYQQALGQGPQFIFQYYEEEERQRGNFPDRFSGHQFPNYSSELNVNALLLGDSALYLCASSLLDREMGGYTFGSGTRLTVV.

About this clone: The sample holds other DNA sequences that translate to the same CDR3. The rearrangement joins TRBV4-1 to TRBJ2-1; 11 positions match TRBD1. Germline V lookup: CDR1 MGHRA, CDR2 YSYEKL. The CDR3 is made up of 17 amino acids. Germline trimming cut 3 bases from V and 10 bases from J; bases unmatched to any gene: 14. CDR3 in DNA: TGCGCCAGCAGCCAGAACCCAGGGACAGGGGGTAGTGACGAGCAGTTCTTC. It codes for CASSQNPGTGGSDEQFF.